This T cell receptor beta chain was obtained from a study of blood T cell repertoires in COVID-19. Study-level information: The analysed material was cDNA or gDNA that came from T cells, B-cell-depleted T cells, or PBMCs.

The CDR3 has 14 amino acids. CDR1 MGHRA and CDR2 YSYEKL come from the germline V gene. V gave up 1 base and J gave up 4 bases, with 10 bases separating them. Per the original methods: How many nucleated cells were present was estimated from reference gene primer amplification. Clones were sequenced by immunoSEQ multiplex PCR, and TCRdb holds only the in-frame ones, with some missing. V and J calls plus clone size are reproduced from that table; the DNA served to infer D and trimming. The sample consists of approximately 150,000 clones, roughly 90% of them appearing once. The specimen was peripheral blood. This rearrangement joins TRBV4-1 to TRBJ1-2, with no clear D. This sequence was found in a woman aged 55-70 years with active or convalescent COVID-19. CDR3 in DNA: TGCGCCAGCAGCCAAGGGGAGGTTGTCTATGGCTACACCTTC. This gives the protein CASSQGEVVYGYTF.